A single sample is the source of the 28 T cell receptor beta chains below, sequenced in a study of identifying expanded T cells in peripheral blood. The repertoire was sequenced with immunoSEQ multiplex PCR; TCRdb's copy has only in-frame clones and lacks some. Of approximately 120,000 clones in the sample, roughly 80% were seen once. Material for sequencing was blood. These receptors all come from a person aged 18 to 75 in good health.

The chain couples TRBV30 to TRBJ1-4; D call uncertain. The length of the CDR3 is 13 residues. Germline V gene sequence: CDR1 GTSNPN, CDR2 SVGIG (reference sequence). Trimming removed 8 bases from V and 0 bases from J, with 10 bases in between. As DNA, the CDR3 is TGTGCCCTGGGGAGACCAACTAATGAAAAACTGTTTTTT. It translates to CALGRPTNEKLFF.

The sample holds a few counts of this clone. The rearrangement links TRBV19 to TRBJ2-4; the match to TRBD1 covers 8 bases. Per the germline V gene, CDR1 is LNHDA and CDR2 is SQIVND (reference sequence). The length of the CDR3 is 14 residues. Trimming cost V 6 bases and J 8 bases; bases outside gene matches: 9. CDR3 coding DNA: TGTGCCAGTAGCACCAGGGGGCGCCGGGACATTCAGTACTTC. The encoded protein is CASSTRGRRDIQYF.

The CDR3 is CASRGTGVRYGYTF. In DNA, the CDR3 is TGCGCCAGCAGGGGGACAGGGGTGAGATATGGCTACACCTTC. The rearrangement joins TRBV10-1 to TRBJ1-2; 10 bases agree with TRBD1. After removal of 6 bases from V and 5 bases from J, the junction contained 6 bases not matched to a gene. Germline V gene sequence: CDR1 WNHNN, CDR2 SYGVQD (reference sequence). The CDR3 runs 14 residues.

As concerns this clone: Sequence at one end of the junction differs from germline and may be a read error. The chain joins TRBV12-5 to TRBJ2-2; D unclear. The germline V gene encodes CDR1 LGHNT and CDR2 FRNRAP. The CDR3 is 16 residues long. This CDR3 reads CASALRSGPYTGELFF. The CDR3 DNA sequence: TGTGCTAGTGCTTTGCGGTCTGGGCCCTACACCGGGGAGCTGTTTTTT.

The chain links TRBV19 to TRBJ1-6; unclear D gene. Germline V gives CDR1 LNHDA, CDR2 SQIVND (reference sequence). The CDR3 sequence is 16 residues long. V lost 1 base and J 5 bases, leaving 12 bases between the germline ends. The CDR3 sequence: CASSIARVRDNSPLHF. The CDR3 nucleotides are TGTGCCAGTAGTATAGCGAGGGTCCGGGATAATTCACCCCTCCACTTT.

This clone was counted a single time. In nucleotides, the CDR3 is TGTGCCAGCAGGCGCGCGACTTTGAATAATTCACCCCTCCACTTT. It codes for CASRRATLNNSPLHF. The chain combines TRBV2 with TRBJ1-6; D ambiguous. The CDR3 extends over 15 amino acids. Germline-derived CDR1 and CDR2 are SNHLY and FYNNEI. The V gene lost 6 bases and the J gene lost 5 bases, with 14 bases spanning the gap.

The CDR3 spells CASSRSITSSYEQYF. The CDR3, as DNA: TGTGCCAGCAGCCGCTCTATAACGAGCTCCTACGAGCAGTACTTC. The chain links TRBV6-5 to TRBJ2-7, with D unclear. Germline CDR1 and CDR2: MNHEY and SVGAGI. The CDR3 totals 15 residues. V was trimmed by 6 bases and J by 0 bases, leaving 15 bases between them.

V usage is TRBV6-1 and J usage is TRBJ1-1; the D gene is possibly TRBD1 (5 bases). Between the trimmed V and J ends, which lost 1 base and 3 bases, there was a span of 30 bases. The CDR3 covers 21 residues. The V gene's germline CDR1 is MNHNS and CDR2 SASEGT. CDR3 sequence reads: CASSEVGRVGASRLGDTEAFF. CDR3 in DNA: TGTGCCAGCAGTGAAGTCGGTAGGGTGGGAGCTAGTCGCCTAGGGGACACTGAAGCTTTCTTT.

This clone was seen only once. J is TRBJ2-5 and V is TRBV30, with D unclear. In germline, CDR1 is GTSNPN, CDR2 SVGIG (reference sequence). V dropped 7 bases and J dropped 2 bases, with 17 bases sitting between them. The CDR3 has 14 amino acids. The CDR3 sequence: CASLLLGDQETQYF. For the CDR3, the DNA is TGTGCCTCCCTACTCCTGGGTGATCAAGAGACCCAGTACTTC.

V and J are TRBV5-1 and TRBJ2-3; the D is unclear. The V end lost 1 base, the J end lost 4 bases, and 10 bases lay between the germline ends. Germline V lookup: CDR1 SGHRS, CDR2 YFSETQ. The length of the CDR3 is 14 residues. The CDR3 sequence is CASSLNWVSDTQYF. The CDR3 DNA follows: TGCGCCAGCAGCTTGAATTGGGTTTCAGATACGCAGTATTTT.

The count of this clone is one. The rearrangement joins TRBV5-1 to TRBJ1-5; 9 bases match TRBD1. CDR3 length: 17 residues. V lost 1 base to trimming and J lost 5 bases; unmatched junction nucleotides: 10. Germline assignment: CDR1 SGHRS and CDR2 YFSETQ. The CDR3 DNA is TGCGCCAGCAGCTTGAGTCGGGGACAGGGACCTTATCAGCCCCAGCATTTT. Protein: CASSLSRGQGPYQPQHF.

This clone was detected only a few times. This sequence joins TRBV10-2 and TRBJ1-6, with D hard to call. The germline CDR1 and CDR2 sequences are WSHSY and SAAADI. The CDR3 spans 11 residues. With 7 bases removed from V and 12 bases from J, the gap between germline ends came to 10 bases. CDR3 amino acids: CASTQAGPLHF. The CDR3 DNA follows: TGCGCCAGCACCCAAGCCGGACCCCTCCACTTT.

The J gene is TRBJ1-1, the V gene TRBV27, with D possibly being TRBD1 (5 bases). Germline V gene sequence: CDR1 MNHEY, CDR2 SMNVEV (reference sequence). CDR3 length equals 13 residues. Trimming took 5 bases from V and 1 from J, leaving 8 bases between them. This CDR3 reads CASSLGGNTEAFF. In DNA, the CDR3 is TGTGCCAGCAGTCTCGGGGGGAACACTGAAGCTTTCTTT.

The chain joins TRBV7-9 to TRBJ1-6; maybe TRBD1 (5 bases). CDR1 SEHNR and CDR2 FQNEAQ come from the germline V gene (reference sequence). Trimming took 5 bases from V and 10 from J, leaving 12 bases between them. The CDR3 has 13 amino acids. The CDR3 sequence: CASSPDSPSPLHF. CDR3 DNA sequence: TGTGCCAGCAGCCCCGACAGTCCCTCACCCCTCCACTTT.

This clone was recorded only once. The V gene is TRBV27, the J gene TRBJ2-5, with D tentatively TRBD1 or TRBD2 (5 bases each). V lost 8 bases and J lost 3, with 16 bases in between. The CDR3 has 14 amino acids. CDR1 MNHEY and CDR2 SMNVEV come from the germline V gene (reference sequence). The CDR3: CASSWGSGKETQYF. CDR3 nucleotide sequence: TGTGCCAGCTCCTGGGGGAGCGGTAAAGAGACCCAGTACTTC.

DNA of the CDR3: TGTGCCAGCTCCCTTCGACAGGGGTTGGAGACCCAGTACTTC. As protein: CASSLRQGLETQYF. The chain recombines TRBV18 with TRBJ2-5; 8 nucleotides match TRBD1. CDR3 length: 14 amino acids. Per germline, CDR1 KGHSH and CDR2 LQKENI. With V trimmed by 6 bases and J by 5 bases, 8 bases remained unmatched.

This clone occurred a few times. V gene TRBV6-6 combines with J gene TRBJ2-1; D is possibly TRBD2 (5 bases). Germline CDR1 MNHNY, CDR2 SVGAGI (reference sequence). V lost 5 bases and J lost 6, with 11 bases in between. This CDR3 spans 13 amino acids. The CDR3 nucleotides read TGTGCCAGCAGTACCCGGGAACTCAATGAGCAGTTCTTC. Residues: CASSTRELNEQFF.

The chain recombines TRBV4-2 with TRBJ1-1; D remains unclear. This CDR3 has 14 residues. CDR1 and CDR2 from the germline V gene are LGHNA and YNFKEQ. The V end was cut by 4 bases, the J end by 1 base, with 10 bases between. CDR3 sequence reads: CASSRPNSNTEAFF. DNA of the CDR3: TGTGCCAGCAGCCGTCCGAACTCGAACACTGAAGCTTTCTTT.

About this clone: In the same sample, other DNA sequences code for this CDR3. The rearrangement joins TRBV10-3 to TRBJ1-2; D ambiguous. The CDR3 spans 14 residues. V lost 0 bases, J lost 2 bases, and 7 bases lay in between. Germline CDR1 is ENHRY and CDR2 is SYGVKD. DNA of the CDR3: TGTGCCATCAGTGAGTCTGGACCGAACTATGGCTACACCTTC. It specifies CAISESGPNYGYTF.

CDR3 sequence: CASIYPGAGGHNEQFF. The CDR3 DNA follows: TGTGCCAGTATTTATCCAGGAGCGGGGGGGCACAATGAGCAGTTCTTC. The rearrangement links TRBV19 to TRBJ2-1; 10 positions match TRBD2. This CDR3 has 16 residues. The J segment lost 5 bases and the V segment lost 7 bases, leaving 11 bases of the junction unmatched. Germline V gives CDR1 LNHDA, CDR2 SQIVND (reference sequence).

The chain has TRBV19 and TRBJ2-2; D is possibly TRBD2 (6 bases). V was trimmed by 9 bases and J by 2 bases, leaving 16 bases between them. The CDR3 contains 15 residues. Germline-derived CDR1 and CDR2 are LNHDA and SQIVND (reference sequence). The CDR3 protein is CASKKGRGNTGELFF. In DNA, the CDR3 is TGTGCCAGCAAAAAGGGGCGGGGCAACACCGGGGAGCTGTTTTTT.

This rearrangement joins TRBV5-1 to TRBJ2-7; no definite D call. This CDR3 has 13 residues. Germline assignment: CDR1 SGHRS and CDR2 YFSETQ. Trimming removed 7 bases at V and 2 bases at J, with 13 bases between. The CDR3 coding sequence is TGCGCCAGCGGAGAAGGGTCGGCCTACGAGCAGTACTTC. Its translation is CASGEGSAYEQYF.

The chain joins TRBV4-1 to TRBJ1-1, with 7 bases aligning to TRBD1. This CDR3 spans 15 amino acids. Per germline, CDR1 MGHRA and CDR2 YSYEKL. The ends lost 2 bases at V and 6 bases at J; junction bases unmatched: 9. CDR3 in amino acids: CASSQNRGRRAEAFF. In DNA form, the CDR3 reads TGCGCCAGCAGCCAAAACAGGGGCCGGAGGGCTGAAGCTTTCTTT.

This chain joins TRBV30 and TRBJ1-1; no firm D call. The V end lost 4 bases, the J end lost 1 base, and 10 bases lay between the germline ends. Germline V gene data show CDR1 as GTSNPN and CDR2 as SVGIG (reference sequence). The length of the CDR3 is 13 residues. DNA of the CDR3: TGTGCCTGGATACGGGAGACGAACACTGAAGCTTTCTTT. Protein product: CAWIRETNTEAFF. Filled out from reference TRBV30 and TRBJ1-1, the complete variable domain reads SQTIHQWPATLVQPVGSPLSLECTVEGTSNPNLYWYRQAAGRGLQLLFYSVGIGQISSEVPQNLSASRPQDRQFILSSKKLLLSDSGFYLCAWIRETNTEAFFGQGTRLTVV.

In its sample, this clone was seen once. V and J are TRBV30 and TRBJ2-3, with a possible D match to TRBD1 (6 bases). The CDR3 is 11 residues long. The germline CDR1 and CDR2 sequences are GTSNPN and SVGIG (reference sequence). The V end was cut by 1 base, the J end by 15 bases, with 14 bases between. The DNA of the CDR3 is TGTGCCTGGAGTGATATGGACAGAGGATATTTT. Its protein product is CAWSDMDRGYF.

This sequence joins TRBV6-6 and TRBJ2-1; no definite D call. The germline gives CDR1 MNHNY, CDR2 SVGAGI (reference sequence). CDR3 size: 16 residues. V lost 5 bases and J 0 bases, leaving 14 bases between the germline ends. The CDR3 coding sequence is TGTGCCAGCAGTCTCAATCTGGGATACTCCTACAATGAGCAGTTCTTC. This gives the protein CASSLNLGYSYNEQFF.

J is TRBJ1-2 and V is TRBV5-5, with D perhaps TRBD1 (5 bases). Trimming cost V 3 bases and J 4 bases, with 13 bases left between them. This CDR3 spans 14 amino acids. CDR1 is SGHKS and CDR2 is YYEKEE in the germline V gene (reference sequence). CDR3 coding DNA: TGTGCCAGCAGCTCTACGACAGATCCCTATGGCTACACCTTC. It translates to CASSSTTDPYGYTF.

The chain couples TRBV18 to TRBJ2-2, with 7 bases lining up with TRBD2. Germline CDR1 KGHSH, CDR2 LQKENI. The length of the CDR3 is 13 residues. V shed 5 bases and J 6 bases; nucleotides not matched to a gene: 3. CDR3 sequence reads: CASSSGAAGELFF. Here the CDR3 DNA reads TGTGCCAGCTCAAGCGGGGCAGCCGGGGAGCTGTTTTTT.